Listed below are T cell receptor beta chains from one sample, sequenced in a study of blood T cell repertoires in COVID-19. The table came from immunoSEQ multiplex PCR; TCRdb's copy has only in-frame clones and leaves some out. The table includes around 430,000 clones, approximately 90% detected once. Sequenced: PBMCs or T cells enriched from blood (not recorded which). The receptors stem from a woman aged 45-65 years who had recovered from COVID-19. Both conserved end residues are part of each CDR3. The order of the fields is V gene, D gene, J gene, clone size, CDR3 protein, CDR3 DNA. A D gene is named only where the DNA matches it firmly. Size tells how often a clone was seen (once, few, many) or the class of an expanded clone, and some rows leave it out.

v_call: TRBV7-9; d_call: TRBD1; j_call: TRBJ2-7; clone_size: -; cdr3_aa: CASSSAGTGMTYEQYF; cdr3_nt: TGTGCCAGCAGCTCAGCGGGGACAGGGATGACCTACGAGCAGTACTTC
v_call: TRBV7-9; d_call: -; j_call: TRBJ2-5; clone_size: -; cdr3_aa: CASSSLGTYQETQYF; cdr3_nt: TGTGCCAGCAGCAGCCTTGGGACTTACCAAGAGACCCAGTACTTC
v_call: TRBV2; d_call: -; j_call: TRBJ2-7; clone_size: -; cdr3_aa: CASRAETSNYEQYF; cdr3_nt: TGTGCCAGCAGGGCCGAGACTTCGAACTACGAGCAGTACTTC
v_call: TRBV6-1; d_call: TRBD1; j_call: TRBJ2-2; clone_size: -; cdr3_aa: CASSGYPGGANTGELFF; cdr3_nt: TGTGCCAGCAGTGGCTACCCAGGGGGCGCGAACACCGGGGAGCTGTTTTTT
v_call: TRBV4-1; d_call: TRBD2; j_call: TRBJ2-1; clone_size: few; cdr3_aa: CASSQVGTGGGNEQFF; cdr3_nt: TGCGCCAGCAGCCAAGTCGGTACCGGGGGGGGCAATGAGCAGTTCTTC
v_call: TRBV19; d_call: -; j_call: TRBJ1-2; clone_size: -; cdr3_aa: CASSPYAGTGLGIYGYTF; cdr3_nt: TGTGCCAGTAGTCCCTACGCCGGGACTGGCTTAGGGATCTATGGCTACACCTTC
v_call: TRBV5-1; d_call: TRBD2; j_call: TRBJ2-3; clone_size: once; cdr3_aa: CASRGLAGSDTQYF; cdr3_nt: TGCGCCAGCAGGGGACTAGCGGGATCAGATACGCAGTATTTT
v_call: TRBV9; d_call: TRBD2; j_call: TRBJ2-3; clone_size: -; cdr3_aa: CASSVAPGRGSTDTQYF; cdr3_nt: TGTGCCAGCAGCGTAGCTCCTGGGCGGGGGAGCACAGATACGCAGTATTTT
v_call: TRBV29-1; d_call: -; j_call: TRBJ2-2; clone_size: -; cdr3_aa: CSVGTRLKSGELFF; cdr3_nt: TGCAGCGTTGGAACTCGACTTAAATCCGGGGAGCTGTTTTTT
v_call: TRBV29-1; d_call: -; j_call: TRBJ1-1; clone_size: -; cdr3_aa: CSGLSSSEAFF; cdr3_nt: TGCAGCGGACTATCTAGCAGCGAAGCTTTCTTT
v_call: TRBV4-3; d_call: -; j_call: TRBJ2-7; clone_size: few; cdr3_aa: CASSQDGGPPYEQYF; cdr3_nt: TGCGCCAGCAGCCAAGACGGGGGGCCACCCTACGAGCAGTACTTC
v_call: TRBV7-9; d_call: -; j_call: TRBJ2-2; clone_size: -; cdr3_aa: CASSHSVAQNTGELFF; cdr3_nt: TGTGCCAGCAGTCATAGCGTGGCACAGAACACCGGGGAGCTGTTTTTT
v_call: TRBV7-9; d_call: -; j_call: TRBJ1-2; clone_size: -; cdr3_aa: CASSRDSSYGYTF; cdr3_nt: TGTGCCAGCAGCCGAGACAGCTCTTATGGCTACACCTTC
v_call: TRBV7-2; d_call: TRBD1; j_call: TRBJ1-2; clone_size: -; cdr3_aa: CASSLARRTGDRYTF; cdr3_nt: TGTGCCAGCAGCTTAGCCAGAAGGACAGGGGACCGCTACACCTTC
v_call: TRBV19; d_call: -; j_call: TRBJ1-1; clone_size: -; cdr3_aa: CASTTPLQGRTEAFF; cdr3_nt: TGTGCCAGTACTACCCCTCTTCAGGGCAGGACTGAAGCTTTCTTT
v_call: TRBV11-2; d_call: -; j_call: TRBJ1-2; clone_size: -; cdr3_aa: CASSLVGSGYGYTF; cdr3_nt: TGTGCCAGCAGCTTAGTTGGCTCGGGATATGGCTACACCTTC
v_call: TRBV27; d_call: -; j_call: TRBJ2-2; clone_size: once; cdr3_aa: CASSLSWGGNGELFF; cdr3_nt: TGTGCCAGCAGTTTATCATGGGGGGGCAACGGGGAGCTGTTTTTT
v_call: TRBV19; d_call: -; j_call: TRBJ1-5; clone_size: -; cdr3_aa: CASSINSLTGGQPQHF; cdr3_nt: TGTGCCAGTAGTATAAATAGTTTGACAGGCGGGCAGCCCCAGCATTTT
v_call: TRBV6-5; d_call: -; j_call: TRBJ2-5; clone_size: -; cdr3_aa: CASSSRSQVETQYF; cdr3_nt: TGTGCCAGCAGTTCCAGGTCCCAAGTCGAGACCCAGTACTTC
v_call: TRBV3-1/TRBV3-2; d_call: TRBD2; j_call: TRBJ2-7; clone_size: -; cdr3_aa: CASSRSSAGLSGAYEQYF; cdr3_nt: TGTGCCAGCAGCCGCTCGTCAGCCGGTCTCAGCGGGGCCTACGAGCAGTACTTC
v_call: TRBV5-6; d_call: -; j_call: TRBJ1-3; clone_size: -; cdr3_aa: CASSFVPQGSSGNTIYF; cdr3_nt: TGTGCCAGCAGCTTTGTCCCTCAGGGGAGCTCTGGAAACACCATATATTTT
v_call: TRBV28; d_call: TRBD2; j_call: TRBJ2-1; clone_size: -; cdr3_aa: CASSGGTSGGVRDEQFF; cdr3_nt: TGTGCCAGCAGTGGCGGGACTAGCGGGGGGGTTCGTGATGAGCAGTTCTTC
v_call: TRBV2; d_call: -; j_call: TRBJ2-7; clone_size: -; cdr3_aa: CASSPISQAVGYEQYF; cdr3_nt: TGTGCCAGCAGTCCCATATCCCAAGCCGTCGGCTACGAGCAGTACTTC
v_call: TRBV6-5; d_call: -; j_call: TRBJ1-2; clone_size: -; cdr3_aa: CASSYSRGGGYTF; cdr3_nt: TGTGCCAGCAGTTACTCTCGTGGAGGGGGCTACACCTTC
v_call: TRBV6-4; d_call: TRBD1; j_call: TRBJ1-1; clone_size: -; cdr3_aa: CASSDSPGTGNTEAFF; cdr3_nt: TGTGCCAGCAGTGACTCACCTGGGACAGGGAACACTGAAGCTTTCTTT
v_call: TRBV11-2; d_call: -; j_call: TRBJ1-2; clone_size: -; cdr3_aa: CASSLDPTGGVRANYGYTF; cdr3_nt: TGTGCCAGCAGCTTAGATCCCACCGGGGGAGTTAGAGCTAACTATGGCTACACCTTC
v_call: TRBV9; d_call: -; j_call: TRBJ1-2; clone_size: few; cdr3_aa: CASSVDSGVSNYGYTF; cdr3_nt: TGTGCCAGCAGCGTAGATTCAGGGGTGTCCAACTATGGCTACACCTTC
v_call: TRBV5-5; d_call: TRBD1; j_call: TRBJ2-5; clone_size: -; cdr3_aa: CASSAGTGVETQYF; cdr3_nt: TGTGCCAGCAGCGCGGGGACAGGGGTTGAGACCCAGTACTTC
v_call: TRBV20-1; d_call: -; j_call: TRBJ1-2; clone_size: -; cdr3_aa: CSASTGGLGYTF; cdr3_nt: TGCAGTGCTAGTACGGGAGGGCTCGGCTACACCTTC
v_call: TRBV7-8; d_call: TRBD1; j_call: TRBJ2-4; clone_size: -; cdr3_aa: CASSLGTGKNIQYF; cdr3_nt: TGTGCCAGCAGCTTAGGGACAGGGAAAAACATTCAGTACTTC
v_call: TRBV18; d_call: -; j_call: TRBJ1-4; clone_size: -; cdr3_aa: CASSLLSGTNEKLFF; cdr3_nt: TGTGCCAGCTCACTACTATCGGGGACTAATGAAAAACTGTTTTTT
v_call: TRBV5-6; d_call: TRBD2; j_call: TRBJ2-7; clone_size: -; cdr3_aa: CASSWTGLAGTYEQYF; cdr3_nt: TGTGCCAGCAGCTGGACTGGACTAGCGGGGACCTACGAGCAGTACTTC
v_call: TRBV4-2; d_call: TRBD2; j_call: TRBJ2-2; clone_size: -; cdr3_aa: CASSQVPTSGGGNTGELFF; cdr3_nt: TGTGCCAGCAGCCAAGTTCCCACTAGCGGGGGGGGCAACACCGGGGAGCTGTTTTTT
v_call: TRBV14; d_call: TRBD1; j_call: TRBJ1-1; clone_size: few; cdr3_aa: CASSQWGQGTEAFF; cdr3_nt: TGTGCCAGCAGCCAATGGGGACAGGGGACTGAAGCTTTCTTT
v_call: TRBV19; d_call: TRBD1; j_call: TRBJ1-5; clone_size: -; cdr3_aa: CASSIGWDRGSYSNQPQHF; cdr3_nt: TGTGCCAGTAGTATAGGTTGGGACAGGGGGTCCTATAGCAATCAGCCCCAGCATTTT
v_call: TRBV3-1/TRBV3-2; d_call: -; j_call: TRBJ2-5; clone_size: once; cdr3_aa: CASSQVGGSRETQYF; cdr3_nt: TGTGCCAGCAGCCAAGTGGGAGGATCGCGAGAGACCCAGTACTTC
v_call: TRBV19; d_call: TRBD1; j_call: TRBJ2-2; clone_size: -; cdr3_aa: CASSRRDRGVPGELFF; cdr3_nt: TGTGCCAGTAGTAGACGGGACAGGGGAGTTCCCGGGGAGCTGTTTTTT
v_call: TRBV7-9; d_call: -; j_call: TRBJ1-1; clone_size: -; cdr3_aa: CASSLLQTVNTEAFF; cdr3_nt: TGTGCCAGCAGCTTACTCCAGACTGTGAACACTGAAGCTTTCTTT
v_call: TRBV6-6; d_call: TRBD1; j_call: TRBJ1-2; clone_size: once; cdr3_aa: CASSRYTADRGSYGYTF; cdr3_nt: TGTGCCAGCAGTAGATATACCGCGGACAGGGGATCCTATGGCTACACCTTC
v_call: TRBV18; d_call: -; j_call: TRBJ2-7; clone_size: -; cdr3_aa: CASSPPDRAGREQYF; cdr3_nt: TGTGCCAGCTCACCACCGGACAGAGCAGGTCGCGAGCAGTACTTC
v_call: TRBV4-1; d_call: TRBD2; j_call: TRBJ2-2; clone_size: -; cdr3_aa: CASSQIEGQAGGRVTGELFF; cdr3_nt: TGCGCCAGCAGCCAAATCGAGGGGCAAGCGGGGGGGCGCGTCACCGGGGAGCTGTTTTTT
v_call: TRBV28; d_call: -; j_call: TRBJ1-1; clone_size: once; cdr3_aa: CASSLAPLRRETEAFF; cdr3_nt: TGTGCCAGCAGTCTGGCCCCTCTCCGGAGGGAAACTGAAGCTTTCTTT
v_call: TRBV4-1; d_call: -; j_call: TRBJ1-2; clone_size: -; cdr3_aa: CASSQELQGWAYYGYTF; cdr3_nt: TGCGCCAGCAGCCAAGAACTACAGGGTTGGGCTTACTATGGCTACACCTTC
v_call: TRBV18; d_call: TRBD2; j_call: TRBJ2-5; clone_size: once; cdr3_aa: CASSPPALAGVKTQYF; cdr3_nt: TGTGCCAGCTCACCACCGGCACTAGCGGGGGTGAAGACCCAGTACTTC
v_call: TRBV28; d_call: TRBD2; j_call: TRBJ2-3; clone_size: -; cdr3_aa: CASSFWRGAMTDTQYF; cdr3_nt: TGTGCCAGCAGTTTTTGGCGGGGGGCGATGACAGATACGCAGTATTTT
v_call: TRBV27; d_call: TRBD1; j_call: TRBJ1-1; clone_size: -; cdr3_aa: CASSWDRANTEAFF; cdr3_nt: TGTGCCAGCAGTTGGGACAGGGCGAACACTGAAGCTTTCTTT
v_call: TRBV3-1/TRBV3-2; d_call: -; j_call: TRBJ1-1; clone_size: -; cdr3_aa: CASSRRDTEAFF; cdr3_nt: TGTGCCAGCAGCCGCCGGGACACTGAAGCTTTCTTT
v_call: TRBV4-1; d_call: TRBD1; j_call: TRBJ1-2; clone_size: -; cdr3_aa: CASSQQGDYGYTF; cdr3_nt: TGCGCCAGCAGCCAACAGGGGGACTATGGCTACACCTTC
v_call: TRBV6-1; d_call: TRBD1; j_call: TRBJ1-1; clone_size: -; cdr3_aa: CASSDRDRGPEAFF; cdr3_nt: TGTGCCAGCAGTGACCGAGACAGGGGGCCTGAAGCTTTCTTT
v_call: TRBV19; d_call: -; j_call: TRBJ2-1; clone_size: -; cdr3_aa: CASSSSAMLNEQFF; cdr3_nt: TGTGCCAGTAGTAGTTCTGCGATGTTAAATGAGCAGTTCTTC
v_call: TRBV11-2; d_call: -; j_call: TRBJ2-7; clone_size: -; cdr3_aa: CASSQGPGRLTYEQYF; cdr3_nt: TGTGCCAGCAGCCAAGGTCCGGGGAGGTTAACCTACGAGCAGTACTTC
v_call: TRBV3-1/TRBV3-2; d_call: -; j_call: TRBJ2-7; clone_size: -; cdr3_aa: CASSQAGTYEQYF; cdr3_nt: TGTGCCAGCAGCCAAGCGGGGACCTACGAGCAGTACTTC
v_call: TRBV4-1; d_call: -; j_call: TRBJ2-5; clone_size: -; cdr3_aa: CASSRQGGLAETQYF; cdr3_nt: TGCGCCAGCAGCCGCCAAGGCGGGCTTGCGGAGACCCAGTACTTC
v_call: TRBV6-1; d_call: -; j_call: TRBJ1-1; clone_size: -; cdr3_aa: CASSDYLGQTKAFF; cdr3_nt: TGTGCCAGCAGTGATTACTTGGGGCAAACCAAAGCTTTCTTT